This T cell receptor beta chain was recorded in a study of technical replicates of blood from a few donors. Sequencing used immunoSEQ multiplex PCR; TCRdb keeps in-frame clones, though not all of them. The top ten clones hold roughly 0.4% of a sample with approximately 81,000 clones, around 95% of them seen once. V was clipped by 0 bases and J by 6 bases; unmatched bases: 5. The CDR3 contains 16 residues. Germline lookup yields CDR1 SGHTA and CDR2 FQGNSA. Material: T cells isolated from PBMCs. The sequence came from a human donor in good health. The rearrangement links TRBV7-2 to TRBJ2-1, with 10 bases identical to TRBD2. CDR3 protein: CASSLALAGGANEQFF. In nucleotides, the CDR3 is TGTGCCAGCAGCTTAGCTTTAGCGGGAGGTGCCAATGAGCAGTTCTTC.